This T cell receptor (beta chain) was sequenced for a study of control samples from healthy donors and cancer patients. Only in-frame clones appear in the TCRdb table, and some are missing; sequencing was by immunoSEQ multiplex PCR. The profile shows approximately 100,000 clones, about 83% of them singletons. Germline loops: CDR1 MNHEY, CDR2 SVGAGI. The CDR3 runs to 12 residues. V was clipped by 7 bases and J by 8 bases, with 9 bases between them. Material for sequencing was blood. The V gene is TRBV6-5, the J gene TRBJ1-6, with D hard to call. The clonotype originates from a woman aged 40 to 49 in good health. The CDR3 spells CASTRTDSPLHF. In DNA form, the CDR3 reads TGTGCCAGCACCCGGACGGATTCACCCCTCCACTTT.